Sequencing of this T cell receptor (beta chain) was carried out in a study of identical twins. Unique molecular identifiers were in the cDNA, with template-switch universal primer binding. TCRdb analysed the 5' RACE reads with MiXCR anew, one entry per CDR3 protein. In the table there are 230,000 or so distinct CDR3 sequences, approximately 8.3% of which are singletons. This clonotype was seen many times. Its target is not known. Study-level points and caveats: Abundant cord blood beta clonotypes carried fewer insertions; memory repertoires showed none. Out-of-frame alpha sequences common to twins exhibited an excess of low generation probability.

J lost 5 bases, V lost 8 bases, and 14 bases had no gene match. Germline loops: CDR1 SEHNR, CDR2 FQNEAQ (reference sequence). The CDR3 consists of 16 residues. These same data were also listed under a study on yellow fever vaccine responses in identical twins.

The rearrangement links TRBV7-9 to TRBJ1-2; the match to TRBD1 covers 10 bases. This clonotype was obtained from a woman aged 18-29 years in good health. Material for sequencing was CD8+ T cells sorted from blood. The chain's CDR3 is CASRLYRQGAWYGYTF. The CDR3 DNA reads as TGTGCCAGCCGGTTATATCGACAGGGGGCCTGGTATGGCTACACCTTC. The whole variable domain, filled in from reference TRBV7-9 and TRBJ1-2, reads DTGVSQNPRHKITKRGQNVTFRCDPISEHNRLYWYRQTLGQGPEFLTYFQNEAQLEKSRLLSDRFSAERPKGSFSTLEIQRTEQGDSAMYLCASRLYRQGAWYGYTFGSGTRLTVV.